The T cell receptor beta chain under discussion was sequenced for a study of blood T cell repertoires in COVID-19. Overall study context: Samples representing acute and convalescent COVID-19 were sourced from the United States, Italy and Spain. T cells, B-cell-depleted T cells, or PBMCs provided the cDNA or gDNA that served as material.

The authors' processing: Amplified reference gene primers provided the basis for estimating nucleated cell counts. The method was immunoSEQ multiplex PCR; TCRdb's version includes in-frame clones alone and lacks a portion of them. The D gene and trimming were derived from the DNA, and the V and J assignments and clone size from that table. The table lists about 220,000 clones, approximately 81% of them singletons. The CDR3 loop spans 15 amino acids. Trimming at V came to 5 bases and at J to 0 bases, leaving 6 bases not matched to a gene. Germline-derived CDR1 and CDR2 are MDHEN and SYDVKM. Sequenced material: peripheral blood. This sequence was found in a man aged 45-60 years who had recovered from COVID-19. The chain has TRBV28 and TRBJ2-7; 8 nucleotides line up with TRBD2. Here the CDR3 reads CASSRGSGNSYEQYF. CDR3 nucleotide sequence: TGTGCCAGCAGTAGAGGTAGCGGGAACTCCTACGAGCAGTACTTC.